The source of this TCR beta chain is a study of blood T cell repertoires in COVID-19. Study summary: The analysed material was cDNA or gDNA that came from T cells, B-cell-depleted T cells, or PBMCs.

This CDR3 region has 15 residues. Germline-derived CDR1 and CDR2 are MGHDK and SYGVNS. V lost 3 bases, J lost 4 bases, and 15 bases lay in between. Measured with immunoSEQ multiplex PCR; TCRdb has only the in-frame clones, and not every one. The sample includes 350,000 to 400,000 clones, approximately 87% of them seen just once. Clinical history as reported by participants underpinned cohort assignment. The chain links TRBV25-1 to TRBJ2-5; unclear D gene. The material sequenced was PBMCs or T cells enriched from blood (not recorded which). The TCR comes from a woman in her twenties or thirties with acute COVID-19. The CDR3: CASSDLTRVRETQYF. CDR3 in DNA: TGTGCCAGCAGTGACCTTACACGGGTGAGAGAGACCCAGTACTTC.